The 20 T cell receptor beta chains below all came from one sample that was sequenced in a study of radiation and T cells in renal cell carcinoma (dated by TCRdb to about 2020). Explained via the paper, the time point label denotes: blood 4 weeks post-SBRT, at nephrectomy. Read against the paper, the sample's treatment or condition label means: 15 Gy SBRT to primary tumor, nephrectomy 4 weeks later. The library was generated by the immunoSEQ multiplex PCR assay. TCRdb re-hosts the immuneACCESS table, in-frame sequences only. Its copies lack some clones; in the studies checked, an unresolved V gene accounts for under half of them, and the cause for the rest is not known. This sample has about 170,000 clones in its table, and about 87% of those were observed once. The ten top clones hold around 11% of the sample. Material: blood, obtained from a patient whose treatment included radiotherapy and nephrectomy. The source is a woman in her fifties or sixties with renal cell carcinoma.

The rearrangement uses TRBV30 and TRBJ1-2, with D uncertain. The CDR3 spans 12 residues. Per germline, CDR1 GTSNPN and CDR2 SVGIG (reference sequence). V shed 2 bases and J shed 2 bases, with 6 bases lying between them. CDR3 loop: CAWSLGNYGYTF. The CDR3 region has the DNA TGTGCCTGGAGTCTAGGAAACTATGGCTACACCTTC.

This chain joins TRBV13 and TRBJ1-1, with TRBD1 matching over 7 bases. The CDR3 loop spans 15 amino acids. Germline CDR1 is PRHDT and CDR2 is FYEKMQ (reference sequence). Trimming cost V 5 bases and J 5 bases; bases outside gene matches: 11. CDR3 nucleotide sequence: TGTGCCAGCAGCAGGGGGCGCGAGGTATATACTGAAGCTTTCTTT. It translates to CASSRGREVYTEAFF. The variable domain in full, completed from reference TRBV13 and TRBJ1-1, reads AAGVIQSPRHLIKEKRETATLKCYPIPRHDTVYWYQQGPGQDPQFLISFYEKMQSDKGSIPDRFSAQQFSDYHSELNMSSLELGDSALYFCASSRGREVYTEAFFGQGTRLTVV.

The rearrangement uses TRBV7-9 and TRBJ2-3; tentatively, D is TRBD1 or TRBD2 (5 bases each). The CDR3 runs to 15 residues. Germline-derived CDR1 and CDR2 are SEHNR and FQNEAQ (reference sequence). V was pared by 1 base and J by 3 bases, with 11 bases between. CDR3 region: CASSLVVGDTDTQYF. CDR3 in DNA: TGTGCCAGCAGCTTAGTAGTGGGGGATACAGATACGCAGTATTTT.

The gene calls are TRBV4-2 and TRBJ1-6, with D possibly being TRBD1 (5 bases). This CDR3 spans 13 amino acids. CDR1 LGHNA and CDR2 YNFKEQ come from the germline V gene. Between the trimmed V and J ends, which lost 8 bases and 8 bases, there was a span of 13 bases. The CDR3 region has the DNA TGTGCCAGCGGGGGTGAATCGTATTCACCCCTCCACTTT. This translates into CASGGESYSPLHF.

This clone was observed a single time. The CDR3 DNA follows: TGTGCCAGCAGGGCCGGGACTAGCGGGGGTTACAATGAGCAGTTCTTC. Protein sequence: CASRAGTSGGYNEQFF. The V and J genes are TRBV2 and TRBJ2-1, with 14 bases lining up with TRBD2. V was pared by 6 bases and J by 4 bases, with 5 bases of the junction left unmatched. Germline CDR1 is SNHLY and CDR2 is FYNNEI. The CDR3 sequence is 16 residues long.

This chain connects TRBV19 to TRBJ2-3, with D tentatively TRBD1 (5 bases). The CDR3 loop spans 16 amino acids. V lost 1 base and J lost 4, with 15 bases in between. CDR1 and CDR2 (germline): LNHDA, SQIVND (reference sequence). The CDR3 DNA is TGTGCCAGTAGTATAGCCCGAAGCAGGGTTGCAGATACGCAGTATTTT. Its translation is CASSIARSRVADTQYF.

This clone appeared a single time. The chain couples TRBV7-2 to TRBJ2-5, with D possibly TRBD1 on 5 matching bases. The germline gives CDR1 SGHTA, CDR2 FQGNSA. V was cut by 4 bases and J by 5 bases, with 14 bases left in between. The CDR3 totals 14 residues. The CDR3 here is CASSSGRARETQYF. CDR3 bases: TGTGCCAGCAGCTCCGGCAGGGCACGGGAGACCCAGTACTTC.

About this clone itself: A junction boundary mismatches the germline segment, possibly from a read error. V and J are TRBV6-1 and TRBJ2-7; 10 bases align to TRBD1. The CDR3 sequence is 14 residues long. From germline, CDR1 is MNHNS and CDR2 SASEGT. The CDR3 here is CATYLTGGSHEQYF. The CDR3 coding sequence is TGTGCCACCTACCTGACAGGGGGCTCCCACGAGCAGTACTTC.

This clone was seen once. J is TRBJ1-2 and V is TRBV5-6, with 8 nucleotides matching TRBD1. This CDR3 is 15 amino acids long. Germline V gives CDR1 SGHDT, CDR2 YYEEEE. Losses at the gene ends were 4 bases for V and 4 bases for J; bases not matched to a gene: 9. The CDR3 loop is CASSVRGRGGYGYTF. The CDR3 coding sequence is TGTGCCAGCAGCGTCAGGGGGCGAGGTGGCTATGGCTACACCTTC.

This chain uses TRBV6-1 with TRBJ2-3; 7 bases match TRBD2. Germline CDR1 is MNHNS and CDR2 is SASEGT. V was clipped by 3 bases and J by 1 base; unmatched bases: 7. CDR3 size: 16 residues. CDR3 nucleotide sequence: TGTGCCAGCAGTGAGCTCTCTCGGGGGGGCACAGATACGCAGTATTTT. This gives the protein CASSELSRGGTDTQYF.

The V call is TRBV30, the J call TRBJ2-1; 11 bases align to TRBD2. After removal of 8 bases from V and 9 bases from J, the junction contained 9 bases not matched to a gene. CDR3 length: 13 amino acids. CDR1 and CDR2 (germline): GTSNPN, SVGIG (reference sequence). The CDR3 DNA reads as TGTGCCGCCCATAGCGGGGGGGCCAGTGAGCAGTTCTTC. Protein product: CAAHSGGASEQFF.

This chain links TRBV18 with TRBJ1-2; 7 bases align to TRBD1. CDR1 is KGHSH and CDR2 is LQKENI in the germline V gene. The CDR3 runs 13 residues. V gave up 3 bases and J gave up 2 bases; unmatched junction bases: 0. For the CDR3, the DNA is TGTGCCAGCTCACCGACAGGGAACTATGGCTACACCTTC. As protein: CASSPTGNYGYTF.

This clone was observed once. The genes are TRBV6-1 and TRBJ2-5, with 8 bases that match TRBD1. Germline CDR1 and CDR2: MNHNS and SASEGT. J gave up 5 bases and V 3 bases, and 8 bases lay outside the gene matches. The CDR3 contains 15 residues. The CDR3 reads CASSDSTGAGETQYF. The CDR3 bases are TGTGCCAGCAGTGACTCGACAGGGGCGGGGGAGACCCAGTACTTC.

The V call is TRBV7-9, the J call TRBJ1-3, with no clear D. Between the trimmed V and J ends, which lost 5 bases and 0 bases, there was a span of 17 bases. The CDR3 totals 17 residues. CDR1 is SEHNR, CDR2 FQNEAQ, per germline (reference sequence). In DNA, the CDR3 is TGTGCCAGCAGCCCCTCCCTGACAATGTTCTCTGGAAACACCATATATTTT. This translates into CASSPSLTMFSGNTIYF.

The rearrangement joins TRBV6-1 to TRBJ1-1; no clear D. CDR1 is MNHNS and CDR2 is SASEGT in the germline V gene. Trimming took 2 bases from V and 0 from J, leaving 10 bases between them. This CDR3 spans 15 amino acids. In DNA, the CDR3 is TGTGCCAGCAGTGAAATGAGGGATATGAACACTGAAGCTTTCTTT. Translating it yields CASSEMRDMNTEAFF.

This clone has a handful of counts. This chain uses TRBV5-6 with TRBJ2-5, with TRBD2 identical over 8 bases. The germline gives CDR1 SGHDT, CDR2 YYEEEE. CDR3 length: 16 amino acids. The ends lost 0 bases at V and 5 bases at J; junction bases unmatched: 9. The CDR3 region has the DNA TGTGCCAGCAGCTTGGCGGGAGCGGGGGTTCGCGAGACCCAGTACTTC. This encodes CASSLAGAGVRETQYF.

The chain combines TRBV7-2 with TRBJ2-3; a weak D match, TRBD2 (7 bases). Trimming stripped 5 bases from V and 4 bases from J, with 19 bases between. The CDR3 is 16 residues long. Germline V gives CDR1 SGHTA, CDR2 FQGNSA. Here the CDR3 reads CASSLGGGSGADTQYF. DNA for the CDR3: TGTGCCAGCAGCCTCGGGGGCGGGAGCGGAGCAGATACGCAGTATTTT.

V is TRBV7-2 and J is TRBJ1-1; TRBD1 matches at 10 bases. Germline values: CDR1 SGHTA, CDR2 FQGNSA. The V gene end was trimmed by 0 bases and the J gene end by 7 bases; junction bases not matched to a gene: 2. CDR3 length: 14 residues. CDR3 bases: TGTGCCAGCAGCTTAGCAGGGACAGGGGATGAAGCTTTCTTT. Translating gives CASSLAGTGDEAFF.

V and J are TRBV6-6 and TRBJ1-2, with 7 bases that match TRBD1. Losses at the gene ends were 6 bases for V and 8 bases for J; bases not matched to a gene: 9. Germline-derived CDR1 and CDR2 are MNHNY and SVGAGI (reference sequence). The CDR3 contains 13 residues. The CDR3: CASSPGQLRGYTF. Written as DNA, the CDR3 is TGTGCCAGCAGCCCGGGACAGCTCCGGGGCTACACCTTC.

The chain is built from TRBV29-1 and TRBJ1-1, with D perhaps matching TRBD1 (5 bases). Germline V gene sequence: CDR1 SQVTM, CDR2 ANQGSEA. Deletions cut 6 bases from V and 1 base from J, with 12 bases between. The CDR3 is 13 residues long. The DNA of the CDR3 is TGCAGCGTATCCGGGACGGCGAACACTGAAGCTTTCTTT. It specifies CSVSGTANTEAFF.